Each of the 9 T cell receptor beta chains below was sequenced from the same sample in a study of cytomegalovirus exposure and HLA in healthy donors. A multiplex PCR was run with 60 Vbeta primers and 13 Jbeta primers. The protocol was immunoSEQ multiplex PCR, while the TCRdb copy is restricted to in-frame clones and leaves out a portion. The data contain some 180,000 clones, over 65% of them singletons. Sequencing used PBMCs. Receptors were obtained from a woman aged 55-69 years in good health and CMV-seropositive.

V gene TRBV5-1 combines with J gene TRBJ1-1, with a weak D call TRBD1 (5 bases). CDR3 length: 14 residues. The V gene lost 1 base and the J gene lost 7 bases, with 14 bases spanning the gap. Germline CDR1 reads SGHRS; CDR2 reads YFSETQ. The CDR3 loop is CASSLQGTGREAFF. CDR3 DNA: TGCGCCAGCAGCTTGCAAGGAACAGGCCGTGAAGCTTTCTTT.

A note on this clone: In the same sample, other DNA sequences code for this CDR3. J is TRBJ1-1 and V is TRBV5-1; weak D call: TRBD1 (5 bases). CDR3 size: 13 residues. Germline V gives CDR1 SGHRS, CDR2 YFSETQ. The V end lost 4 bases, the J end lost 1 base, and 8 bases lay between the germline ends. As DNA, the CDR3 is TGCGCCAGCAGCCGGGGGACGAACACTGAAGCTTTCTTT. Translating gives CASSRGTNTEAFF.

This sequence joins TRBV27 and TRBJ2-7, with D tentatively TRBD1 (6 bases). The CDR3 totals 13 residues. V was shortened by 3 bases and J by 2 bases, with 8 bases between the two germline ends. From germline, CDR1 is MNHEY and CDR2 SMNVEV (reference sequence). The CDR3 bases are TGTGCCAGCAGTTTTGCAGGGGCCTACGAGCAGTACTTC. Translating it yields CASSFAGAYEQYF.

Points on this clone: Distinct nucleotide sequences in the sample also encode this CDR3. The chain recombines TRBV5-1 with TRBJ2-5; weak D call: TRBD1 (5 bases). This CDR3 contains 13 residues. Germline CDR1 and CDR2: SGHRS and YFSETQ. V was cut by 5 bases and J by 2 bases, with 10 bases left in between. The CDR3 DNA reads as TGCGCCAGCAGACTGGCAGGGCAAGAGACCCAGTACTTC. It is translated as CASRLAGQETQYF. The variable domain in full, with the rest retrieved from reference TRBV5-1 and TRBJ2-5, is KAGVTQTPRYLIKTRGQQVTLSCSPISGHRSVSWYQQTPGQGLQFLFEYFSETQRNKGNFPGRFSGRQFSNSRSEMNVSTLELGDSALYLCASRLAGQETQYFGPGTRLLVL.

The V gene is TRBV28, the J gene TRBJ1-1; 7 bases map to TRBD1. The CDR3 covers 14 residues. Germline CDR1 is MDHEN and CDR2 is SYDVKM. The junction had 3 bases not matched to a gene; V was cut back by 5 bases and J by 0 bases. CDR3 nucleotide sequence: TGTGCCAGCAGTGCGGGACAGTTGAACACTGAAGCTTTCTTT. It translates to CASSAGQLNTEAFF.

The count of this clone is one. The V gene is TRBV6-5, the J gene TRBJ2-7, with TRBD2 as a possible D gene (6 bases). The germline V gene encodes CDR1 MNHEY and CDR2 SVGAGI. Trimming took off 0 bases at V and 12 bases at J, with 21 bases between the two ends. The length of the CDR3 is 15 residues. The CDR3 nucleotides read TGTGCCAGCAGTTACTCGCGGGACCCCAAGACGAGCAGGTACTTC. Its translation: CASSYSRDPKTSRYF.

The J gene is TRBJ2-7, the V gene TRBV11-2; 7 bases are a match to TRBD1. The V gene's germline CDR1 is SGHAT and CDR2 FQNNGV. V lost 0 bases to trimming and J lost 3 bases; unmatched junction nucleotides: 5. This CDR3 has 15 residues. CDR3 residues: CASSLEGTANYEQYF. The CDR3 nucleotides read TGTGCCAGCAGCTTAGAAGGGACAGCCAACTACGAGCAGTACTTC.

This chain joins TRBV4-1 and TRBJ1-1; 7 bases are shared with TRBD1. The CDR3 runs 14 residues. CDR1 and CDR2 from the germline V gene are MGHRA and YSYEKL. With V trimmed by 1 base and J by 7 bases, 6 bases remained unmatched. In DNA form, the CDR3 reads TGCGCCAGCAGCCAAGCCACAGGGGCGAGTGAAGCTTTCTTT. As protein: CASSQATGASEAFF.

This clone has a handful of counts. This chain joins TRBV2 and TRBJ1-2; the D gene is possibly TRBD1 (5 bases). The CDR3 has 15 residues. V shed 7 bases and J shed 0 bases, with 15 bases lying between them. Germline V gene lookup returns CDR1 SNHLY and CDR2 FYNNEI. CDR3 sequence: CASKGREGANYGYTF. The CDR3 DNA reads as TGTGCCAGCAAGGGGAGGGAGGGAGCTAACTATGGCTACACCTTC. Full variable domain (remainder filled in from reference TRBV2 and TRBJ1-2): EPEVTQTPSHQVTQMGQEVILRCVPISNHLYFYWYRQILGQKVEFLVSFYNNEISEKSEIFDDQFSVERPDGSNFTLKIRSTKLEDSAMYFCASKGREGANYGYTFGSGTRLTVV.